Given below is one T cell receptor beta chain in context. Its specificity is unknown. This record belongs to a study of cytomegalovirus exposure and HLA in healthy donors. In the study overall: The 130 or so validation repertoires, a later analysis reported, used the same platform as the 666 first-cohort repertoires.

The germline gives CDR1 MNHNS, CDR2 SASEGT. The CDR3 loop spans 14 amino acids. Unmatched junction bases numbered 5, after V lost 5 bases and J lost 10 bases. Overall study results and limits: There were a few CMV-associated chains whose specificity for CMV antigens was confirmed in vitro.

While the first cohort had 600 to 800 subjects, the donors belonged to the separate validation cohort of fewer than 150 subjects. Repertoires were generated with immunoSEQ multiplex PCR, while TCRdb's copy carries only in-frame clones and drops some. The top ten clones hold around 5.5% of a sample with hundreds of thousands of clones, 70% to 90% of them seen once. V gene TRBV6-1 combines with J gene TRBJ2-1; TRBD2 matches 13 bases. The sequenced sample consisted of PBMCs. The receptor comes from a woman aged 18-29 years in good health and CMV-seronegative. Here the CDR3 reads CASSRTSGGEEQFF. The CDR3 DNA sequence: TGTGCCAGCAGTCGGACTAGCGGGGGTGAGGAGCAGTTCTTC.